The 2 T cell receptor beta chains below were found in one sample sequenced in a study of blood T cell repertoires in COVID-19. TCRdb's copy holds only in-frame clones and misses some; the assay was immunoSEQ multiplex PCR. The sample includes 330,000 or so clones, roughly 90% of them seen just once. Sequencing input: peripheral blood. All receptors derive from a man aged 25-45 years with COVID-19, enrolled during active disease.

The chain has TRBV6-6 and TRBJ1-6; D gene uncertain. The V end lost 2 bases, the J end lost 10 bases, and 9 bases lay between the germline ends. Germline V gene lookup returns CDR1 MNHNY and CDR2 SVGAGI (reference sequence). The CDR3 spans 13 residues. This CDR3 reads CASSYNLVSPLHF. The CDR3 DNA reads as TGTGCCAGCAGTTACAATTTAGTGTCACCCCTCCACTTT.

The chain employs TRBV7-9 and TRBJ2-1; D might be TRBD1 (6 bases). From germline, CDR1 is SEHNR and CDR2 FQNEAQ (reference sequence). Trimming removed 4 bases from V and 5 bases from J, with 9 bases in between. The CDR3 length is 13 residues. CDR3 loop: CASSYRDNNEQFF. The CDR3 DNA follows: TGTGCCAGCAGCTACCGGGACAACAATGAGCAGTTCTTC. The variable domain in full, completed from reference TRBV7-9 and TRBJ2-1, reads DTGVSQNPRHKITKRGQNVTFRCDPISEHNRLYWYRQTLGQGPEFLTYFQNEAQLEKSRLLSDRFSAERPKGSFSTLEIQRTEQGDSAMYLCASSYRDNNEQFFGPGTRLTVL.